This TCR beta chain was captured in a study of shared clonotypes between healthy human individuals. Naive CD8 cells were CD45RO-negative, positively selected for CCR7, excluding terminally differentiated effector memory CD45RA+ cells. Donors, without exception, were Caucasian adults residing in Nashville, Tennessee. Repertoires were generated with immunoSEQ multiplex PCR, while TCRdb's copy carries only in-frame clones and drops some. The sample has nearly 2 million clones, 85% to 95% seen once. Germline lookup yields CDR1 ENHRY and CDR2 SYGVKD. The CDR3 runs to 14 residues. V was pared by 0 bases and J by 0 bases, with 5 bases between. Concerning this clone itself: The same CDR3 arises from other DNA sequences in this sample as well.

This receptor was identified in a man between 18 and 29 years old in good health. This rearrangement joins TRBV10-3 to TRBJ1-1, with D maybe TRBD1 (5 bases). The sequencing sample was made of naive CD8+ T cells sorted from blood. In nucleotides, the CDR3 is TGTGCCATCAGTGAGTCAGGGGTGAACACTGAAGCTTTCTTT. It codes for CAISESGVNTEAFF.